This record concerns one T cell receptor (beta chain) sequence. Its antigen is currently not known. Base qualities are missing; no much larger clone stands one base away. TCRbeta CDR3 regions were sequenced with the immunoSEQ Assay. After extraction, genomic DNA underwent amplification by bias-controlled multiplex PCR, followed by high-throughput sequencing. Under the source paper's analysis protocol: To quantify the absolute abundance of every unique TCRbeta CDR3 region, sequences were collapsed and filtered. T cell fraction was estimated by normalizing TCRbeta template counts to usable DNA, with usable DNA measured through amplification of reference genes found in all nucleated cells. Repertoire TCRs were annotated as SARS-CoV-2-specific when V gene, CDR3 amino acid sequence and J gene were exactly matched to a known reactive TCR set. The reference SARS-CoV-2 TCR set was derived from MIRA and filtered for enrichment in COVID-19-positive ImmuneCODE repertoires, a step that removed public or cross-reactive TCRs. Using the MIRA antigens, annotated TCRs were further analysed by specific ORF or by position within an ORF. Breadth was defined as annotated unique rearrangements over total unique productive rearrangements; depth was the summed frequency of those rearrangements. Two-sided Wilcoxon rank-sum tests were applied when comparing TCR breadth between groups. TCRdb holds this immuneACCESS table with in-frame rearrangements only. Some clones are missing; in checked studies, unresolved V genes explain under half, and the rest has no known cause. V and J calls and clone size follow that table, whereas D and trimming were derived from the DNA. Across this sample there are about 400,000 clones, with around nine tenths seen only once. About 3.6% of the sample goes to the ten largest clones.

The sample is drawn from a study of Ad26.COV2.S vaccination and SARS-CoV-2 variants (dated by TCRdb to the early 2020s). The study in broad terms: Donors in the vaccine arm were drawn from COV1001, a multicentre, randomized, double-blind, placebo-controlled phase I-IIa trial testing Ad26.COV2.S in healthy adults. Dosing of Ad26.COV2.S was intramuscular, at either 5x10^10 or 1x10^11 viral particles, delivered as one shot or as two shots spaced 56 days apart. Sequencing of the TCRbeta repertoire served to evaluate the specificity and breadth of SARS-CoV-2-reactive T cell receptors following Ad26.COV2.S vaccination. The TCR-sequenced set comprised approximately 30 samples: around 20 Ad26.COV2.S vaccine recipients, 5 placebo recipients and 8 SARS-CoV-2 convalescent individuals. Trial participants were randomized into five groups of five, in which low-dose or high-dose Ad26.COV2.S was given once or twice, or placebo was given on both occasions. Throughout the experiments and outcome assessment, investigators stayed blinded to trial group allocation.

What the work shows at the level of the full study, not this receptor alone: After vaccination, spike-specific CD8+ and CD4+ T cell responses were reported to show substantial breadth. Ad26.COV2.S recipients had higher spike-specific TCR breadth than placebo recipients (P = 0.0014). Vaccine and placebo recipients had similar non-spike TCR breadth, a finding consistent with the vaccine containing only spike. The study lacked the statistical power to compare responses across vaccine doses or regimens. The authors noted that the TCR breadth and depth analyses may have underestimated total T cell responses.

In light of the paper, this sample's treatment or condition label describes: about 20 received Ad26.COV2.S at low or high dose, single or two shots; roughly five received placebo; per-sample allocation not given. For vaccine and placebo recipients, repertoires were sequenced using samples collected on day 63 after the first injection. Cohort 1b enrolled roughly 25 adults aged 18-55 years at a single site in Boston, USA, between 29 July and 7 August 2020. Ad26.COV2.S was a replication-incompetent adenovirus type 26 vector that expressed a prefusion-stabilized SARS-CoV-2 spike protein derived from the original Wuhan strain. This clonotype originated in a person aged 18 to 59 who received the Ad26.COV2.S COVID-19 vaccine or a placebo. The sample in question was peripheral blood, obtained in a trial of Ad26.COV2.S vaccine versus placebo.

The CDR3 protein is CASHFKALNTEAFF. The nucleotide sequence is TGTGCCAGCCACTTCAAGGCTCTGAACACTGAAGCTTTCTTT. The chain employs TRBV5-5 and TRBJ1-1; the D gene identity is not certain. CDR1 SGHKS and CDR2 YYEKEE are derived from the germline V gene (reference sequence). The CDR3 numbers 14 residues from cysteine through phenylalanine. Just the 42-base CDR3 DNA is kept, in frame starting at base 1. The V end loses 7 bases and the J end loses 0 bases, and a stretch of 13 bases separates them.